One sample yielded the 2 T cell receptor beta chains listed below, sequenced in a study of T cell responses to AZD1222 COVID-19 vaccine. Assay used: immunoSEQ multiplex PCR; TCRdb lists only in-frame clones, some missing. The table lists around 58,000 clones, roughly four fifths of them singletons. The sequencing used peripheral blood, collected on day 0 of AZD1222 vaccination. The receptor source for this set is an adult in good health.

The chain couples TRBV19 to TRBJ1-4; the D is unclear. CDR3 length equals 14 residues. V lost 0 bases and J lost 13, with 15 bases in between. Germline V CDR1 and CDR2: LNHDA, SQIVND (reference sequence). The DNA for the CDR3 is TGTGCCAGTAGTATAGATGGGCCGGGAAACGCACTGTTTTTT. Protein product: CASSIDGPGNALFF.

V and J are TRBV6-4 and TRBJ1-6; no firm D call. The CDR3 is 14 amino acids. V was pared by 4 bases and J by 5 bases, with 9 bases between. From germline, CDR1 is MRHNA and CDR2 SNTAGT. The CDR3 spells CASSVRGNNSPLHF. The CDR3 DNA is TGTGCCAGCAGTGTGCGGGGAAATAATTCACCCCTCCACTTT.